Below are 2 T cell receptor beta chains sequenced from a single sample in a study of identical twins. TCRdb fed the 5' RACE reads into MiXCR, producing one record per CDR3 protein. The sample gives more than 1.5 million distinct CDR3 sequences, more than 30% of which show up once; more than 0.25% is in the top ten. The specimen sequenced was cord blood. The receptors stem from a newborn girl in good health.

This clonotype was observed a handful of times. The rearrangement uses TRBV13 and TRBJ1-2; a possible D gene is TRBD1 (5 bases). Looked up from germline, CDR1 is PRHDT and CDR2 is FYEKMQ (reference sequence). This CDR3 has 16 amino acids. V lost 0 bases, J lost 1 base, and 12 bases lay in between. CDR3 nucleotides: TGTGCCAGCAGCTTAGGCATGCAGGGATTTAACTATGGCTACACCTTC. Residues: CASSLGMQGFNYGYTF.

A remark on this clonotype: A read error may explain this, as a much larger clone is one base away. The V and J genes are TRBV7-2 and TRBJ2-3, with D uncertain. Germline V gives CDR1 SGHTA, CDR2 FQGNSA. The CDR3 has 14 amino acids. CDR3 coding DNA: TGTGCCAGCAGCTTAGTGCACGGCACAGATGCGCAGTATTTT. This codes for CASSLVHGTDAQYF.